The rows below give T cell receptor beta chains drawn from one sample of a study of blood T cell repertoires in COVID-19. Measured with immunoSEQ multiplex PCR; TCRdb has only the in-frame clones, and not every one. The data show approximately 220,000 clones, about four fifths seen once. The sequencing input was PBMCs or T cells enriched from blood (not recorded which). Every receptor here comes from a woman between 50 and 59 years old who had been exposed to COVID-19. Both conserved end residues are part of each CDR3. A D gene is named only where the DNA matches it firmly. Clone size is shown for a subset of rows, as once, few, many or a class of expanded clone.

>TRBV6-5|TRBJ2-2|TRBD1|-
CASRPPGQVSGELFF
TGTGCCAGCAGGCCGCCGGGACAGGTATCCGGGGAGCTGTTTTTT
>TRBV5-6|TRBJ2-7|-|-
CASSVDRIYEQYF
TGTGCCAGCAGCGTCGACAGGATCTACGAGCAGTACTTC
>TRBV6-5|TRBJ2-1|-|-
CASSYLVGASGNEQFF
TGTGCCAGCAGTTACTTAGTGGGGGCCTCAGGCAATGAGCAGTTCTTC
>TRBV21-1|TRBJ1-2|-|-
CAIRWFNGGDYGYTF
TGTGCCATCCGTTGGTTCAACGGAGGGGACTATGGCTACACCTTC
>TRBV7-3|TRBJ2-7|-|many
CASSLPGWYEQYF
TGTGCCAGCAGCTTGCCGGGGTGGTACGAGCAGTACTTC
>TRBV10-3|TRBJ1-5|-|-
CAISESDSANQPQHF
TGTGCCATCAGTGAGTCTGACTCGGCCAATCAGCCCCAGCATTTT
>TRBV19|TRBJ1-5|-|-
CASSIQYSNQPQHF
TGTGCCAGTAGTATACAGTATAGCAATCAGCCCCAGCATTTT
>TRBV28|TRBJ1-4|-|-
CASTYPNLGGPNEKLFF
TGTGCCAGCACCTATCCCAATCTTGGGGGCCCTAATGAAAAACTGTTTTTT
>TRBV9|TRBJ1-4|-|few
CASSVSGATNEKLFF
TGTGCCAGCAGCGTTAGCGGAGCAACTAATGAAAAACTGTTTTTT
>TRBV7-2|TRBJ1-3|-|-
CASSPVPGGNTIYF
TGTGCCAGCAGCCCCGTTCCAGGGGGAAACACCATATATTTT
>TRBV28|TRBJ1-2|-|-
CASSLTDLRSNGYTF
TGTGCCAGCAGTTTAACCGACCTGAGGTCAAATGGCTACACCTTC
>TRBV13|TRBJ2-5|-|-
CASSLGLSETQYF
TGTGCCAGCAGCTTAGGCCTGTCGGAGACCCAGTACTTC
>TRBV19|TRBJ2-3|TRBD1|-
CASGSAGTANNF
TGTGCCAGCGGATCTGCCGGGACAGCCAATAATTTT
>TRBV5-6|TRBJ1-6|-|-
CASSRPPFGGNNSPLHF
TGTGCCAGCAGCAGACCCCCTTTTGGGGGGAATAATTCACCCCTCCACTTT
>TRBV24-1|TRBJ1-2|-|-
CATSPDRLLYGYTF
TGTGCCACCTCACCAGACAGGCTACTCTATGGCTACACCTTC
>TRBV4-3|TRBJ2-7|TRBD1|-
CASSPTTGGIYEQYF
TGCGCCAGCAGCCCAACGACAGGGGGCATCTACGAGCAGTACTTC
>TRBV27|TRBJ1-5|TRBD1|-
CASPDRVNQPQHF
TGTGCCAGCCCCGACAGGGTCAATCAGCCCCAGCATTTT
>TRBV25-1|TRBJ1-3|-|few
CASSEPAGLMGNTIYF
TGTGCCAGCAGTGAACCAGCGGGCCTAATGGGAAACACCATATATTTT
>TRBV3-1/TRBV3-2|TRBJ1-2|-|-
CASSQVDLLGLPIYGYTF
TGTGCCAGCAGCCAAGTCGACCTTTTGGGGCTCCCCATCTATGGCTACACCTTC
>TRBV7-9|TRBJ2-1|TRBD2|few
CASSLVTLAGGRSEQFF
TGTGCCAGCAGCTTAGTAACTCTAGCGGGGGGGCGAAGTGAGCAGTTCTTC
>TRBV30|TRBJ2-6|-|-
CAWDLGSGANVLTF
TGTGCCTGGGATCTAGGCTCTGGGGCCAACGTCCTGACTTTC
>TRBV10-1|TRBJ1-1|-|-
CASKRGPSDTEAFF
TGCGCCAGCAAGCGGGGGCCAAGCGACACTGAAGCTTTCTTT
>TRBV6-5|TRBJ2-3|TRBD2|-
CASSSSGGHTDTQYF
TGTGCCAGCAGCTCTAGCGGGGGGCACACAGATACGCAGTATTTT
>TRBV5-1|TRBJ2-3|TRBD2|-
CASSLAKGLAGGITDTQYF
TGCGCCAGCAGCTTGGCCAAGGGACTAGCGGGGGGGATCACAGATACGCAGTATTTT
>TRBV19|TRBJ1-6|-|-
CASSIRAQDNSPLHF
TGTGCCAGTAGTATACGGGCACAGGATAATTCACCCCTCCACTTT
>TRBV5-6|TRBJ1-5|-|-
CASSLGWGGNQPQHF
TGTGCCAGCAGCTTGGGATGGGGGGGAAATCAGCCCCAGCATTTT
>TRBV10-1|TRBJ1-2|TRBD1|-
CARKQGGYTF
TGCGCCAGGAAACAGGGGGGCTACACCTTC
>TRBV7-4|TRBJ1-1|TRBD1|-
CASSLAPGQGRTEAFF
TGTGCCAGCAGCTTAGCCCCCGGACAGGGAAGGACTGAAGCTTTCTTT
>TRBV5-1|TRBJ1-1|TRBD1|-
CASSLEQGITEAFF
TGCGCCAGCAGCTTGGAACAGGGGATCACTGAAGCTTTCTTT
>TRBV6-5|TRBJ1-1|-|once
CASNQWGGNTEAFF
TGTGCCAGCAACCAATGGGGGGGGAACACTGAAGCTTTCTTT
>TRBV28|TRBJ1-6|-|-
CASSFARRVAASPLHF
TGTGCCAGCAGTTTTGCACGGAGGGTGGCAGCTTCACCCCTCCACTTT
>TRBV27|TRBJ1-3|-|-
CASSAMGAPGNTIYF
TGTGCCAGCAGTGCCATGGGGGCCCCTGGAAACACCATATATTTT
>TRBV3-1/TRBV3-2|TRBJ2-2|-|-
CASSPPAHGPELFF
TGTGCCAGCAGCCCCCCCGCCCATGGCCCGGAGCTGTTTTTT
>TRBV6-6|TRBJ1-1|-|-
CAIRSTEAFF
TGTGCCATCCGCAGTACTGAAGCTTTCTTT
>TRBV7-9|TRBJ2-7|TRBD1|few
CASSLMGQGAREQYF
TGTGCCAGCAGCTTAATGGGACAGGGGGCCAGAGAGCAGTACTTC
>TRBV25-1|TRBJ1-2|-|-
CASLQGSNGYTF
TGTGCCAGTCTGCAGGGTAGTAATGGCTACACCTTC
>TRBV12-3/TRBV12-4|TRBJ1-6|-|-
CASSGDGGSPLHF
TGTGCCAGCAGTGGTGACGGAGGTTCACCCCTCCACTTT
>TRBV5-5|TRBJ1-5|TRBD1|many
CASSFQGGSNQPQHF
TGTGCCAGCAGCTTCCAGGGGGGTAGCAATCAGCCCCAGCATTTT
>TRBV7-2|TRBJ1-2|-|-
CASSPTQVSPGGYTF
TGTGCCAGCAGCCCCACCCAGGTCTCACCGGGGGGCTACACCTTC
>TRBV29-1|TRBJ1-1|-|-
CSAGVGNTEAFF
TGCAGCGCAGGGGTAGGGAACACTGAAGCTTTCTTT
>TRBV28|TRBJ1-1|-|-
CASSPVRGKVDSGTEAFF
TGTGCCAGCAGCCCCGTGCGGGGGAAGGTGGATTCGGGCACTGAAGCTTTCTTT
>TRBV6-5|TRBJ1-6|TRBD1|-
CASSYSGTDLGSPLHF
TGTGCCAGCAGTTACTCCGGGACAGATTTAGGTTCACCCCTCCACTTT
>TRBV7-9|TRBJ1-6|TRBD1|-
CASSLGYRGTGNSPLHF
TGTGCCAGCAGCTTAGGTTATAGAGGGACAGGGAATTCACCCCTCCACTTT
>TRBV7-2|TRBJ2-1|-|-
CASSPSGRGSYNEQFF
TGTGCCAGCAGCCCTAGTGGGCGGGGCTCCTACAATGAGCAGTTCTTC
>TRBV13|TRBJ1-1|-|-
CASSLFAQESTEAFF
TGTGCCAGCAGCTTATTTGCACAGGAGTCGACTGAAGCTTTCTTT
>TRBV5-1|TRBJ1-1|TRBD1|-
CASSSQAGGGTEAFF
TGCGCCAGCAGCTCACAAGCAGGGGGCGGGACTGAAGCTTTCTTT
>TRBV6-5|TRBJ1-5|-|-
CASSRRTEPNQPQHF
TGTGCCAGCAGTCGGAGGACAGAACCCAATCAGCCCCAGCATTTT
>TRBV7-2|TRBJ2-2|TRBD2|-
CASSLTVLAGGTGELFF
TGTGCCAGCAGCTTAACGGTACTAGCGGGGGGGACCGGGGAGCTGTTTTTT
>TRBV15|TRBJ2-1|TRBD2|-
CATSRAGLAAYNEQFF
TGTGCCACCAGCAGAGCGGGACTAGCGGCCTACAATGAGCAGTTCTTC
>TRBV27|TRBJ1-2|-|-
CASSSRSGGAGYGYTF
TGTGCCAGCAGTTCCCGCAGTGGGGGGGCAGGCTATGGCTACACCTTC
>TRBV4-3|TRBJ2-2|TRBD1|-
CASRVDRGDTGELFF
TGCGCCAGCAGAGTGGACAGGGGGGATACCGGGGAGCTGTTTTTT
>TRBV6-2/TRBV6-3|TRBJ2-5|TRBD1|-
CASSYLGTARETQYF
TGTGCCAGCAGTTACCTGGGGACAGCTCGCGAGACCCAGTACTTC
>TRBV29-1|TRBJ1-4|TRBD1|-
CSVSQRDSYEKLFF
TGCAGCGTTTCGCAACGGGACAGCTATGAAAAACTGTTTTTT
>TRBV10-3|TRBJ1-5|TRBD1|-
CAISGGWDREGNQPQHF
TGTGCCATCAGTGGGGGGTGGGACAGGGAGGGGAATCAGCCCCAGCATTTT